The 13 T cell receptor beta chains in this list originate from one sample, sequenced in a study of control samples from healthy donors and cancer patients. Assay used: immunoSEQ multiplex PCR; TCRdb lists only in-frame clones, some missing. The sample lists over 80,000 clones, approximately 80% occurring once. Sequenced: blood. The receptor set was obtained from a young woman in good health.

This rearrangement joins TRBV5-1 to TRBJ2-2, with no clear D. The CDR3 has 14 amino acids. Germline CDR1 reads SGHRS; CDR2 reads YFSETQ. Between the trimmed V and J ends, which lost 4 bases and 1 base, there was a span of 8 bases. The CDR3: CASSQTGNTGELFF. CDR3 nucleotides: TGCGCCAGCAGCCAGACGGGGAACACCGGGGAGCTGTTTTTT.

The DNA for the CDR3 is TGTGCCAGCAGTTCAGATACGCAGTATTTT. It translates to CASSSDTQYF. V is TRBV6-2 or TRBV6-3 and J is TRBJ2-3; D unclear. V shed 4 bases and J shed 4 bases, with 0 bases lying between them. The CDR3 contains 10 residues. Germline V gene lookup returns CDR1 MNHEY and CDR2 SVGEGT.

The V and J genes are TRBV19 and TRBJ1-5; weak D call: TRBD1 (6 bases). The germline V and J ends were trimmed by 7 bases and 6 bases, with 19 bases remaining between them. CDR3 size: 15 residues. Germline V gene data show CDR1 as LNHDA and CDR2 as SQIVND (reference sequence). CDR3 nucleotides: TGTGCCAGTACCCACGGAGGGGGAGTAGGTCAGCCCCAGCATTTT. This gives the protein CASTHGGGVGQPQHF.

The rearrangement links TRBV10-3 to TRBJ2-3, with 7 bases lining up with TRBD1. This CDR3 is built from 14 residues. The junction had 3 bases not matched to a gene; V was cut back by 5 bases and J by 1 base. Germline loops: CDR1 ENHRY, CDR2 SYGVKD. For the CDR3, the DNA is TGTGCCATCAGTCCCGGGACAGGCACAGATACGCAGTATTTT. Translated, it gives CAISPGTGTDTQYF.

This chain uses TRBV10-3 with TRBJ2-2, with a weak D call TRBD2 (6 bases). Germline CDR1 reads ENHRY; CDR2 reads SYGVKD. Trimming shortened V by 0 bases and J by 3 bases, and 8 bases separated the two germline ends. The CDR3 length is 15 residues. CDR3 DNA: TGTGCCATCAGTGAGTCGTGGAGGGACACCGGGGAGCTGTTTTTT. It encodes CAISESWRDTGELFF.

The sample holds one count of this clone. The chain couples TRBV29-1 to TRBJ2-1; 8 positions match TRBD2. This CDR3 has 14 amino acids. The J segment lost 8 bases and the V segment lost 4 bases, leaving 10 bases of the junction unmatched. Germline V gene lookup returns CDR1 SQVTM and CDR2 ANQGSEA. CDR3 sequence (DNA): TGCAGCGTTGTGGATAGCGGGGTTACTCATGAGCAGTTCTTC. It yields the protein CSVVDSGVTHEQFF.

The CDR3 DNA reads as TGTGCCATCACCTTGGGACCTTCTAACACTGAAGCTTTCTTT. It codes for CAITLGPSNTEAFF. The rearrangement uses TRBV10-3 and TRBJ1-1, with a tentative D call TRBD1 (5 bases). This CDR3 is 14 amino acids long. Trimming left V 7 bases short and J 2 bases short, with 14 bases between. Germline assignment: CDR1 ENHRY and CDR2 SYGVKD.

The genes are TRBV6-2 or TRBV6-3 and TRBJ1-5; possible D gene TRBD1, 6 bases. Germline V lookup: CDR1 MNHEY, CDR2 SVGEGT. This CDR3 is 16 amino acids long. The V and J ends lost 5 bases and 2 bases respectively, with 16 bases between them. Here the CDR3 reads CASSRNLDRGNQPQHF. CDR3 nucleotide sequence: TGTGCCAGCAGTCGGAACTTGGACAGAGGCAATCAGCCCCAGCATTTT.

This clone was recorded once. This chain joins TRBV27 and TRBJ2-5; D is perhaps TRBD2 (7 bases). Trimming took 4 bases from V and 5 from J, leaving 20 bases between them. The CDR3 totals 16 residues. Germline CDR1 and CDR2: MNHEY and SMNVEV (reference sequence). The CDR3 loop reads CASSSRTPGGGETQYF. The CDR3 bases are TGTGCCAGCAGTTCTAGAACCCCGGGGGGCGGCGAGACCCAGTACTTC.

The J gene is TRBJ2-7, the V gene TRBV30, with 7 bases lining up with TRBD1. Germline CDR1 and CDR2: GTSNPN and SVGIG (reference sequence). The CDR3 contains 16 residues. V was clipped by 2 bases and J by 5 bases; unmatched bases: 15. The CDR3 sequence: CAWSSELDRFGDEQYF. In DNA, the CDR3 is TGTGCCTGGAGTTCCGAATTGGACAGGTTCGGGGACGAGCAGTACTTC.

The CDR3 here is CASSLGRPSSTDTQYF. The CDR3 DNA reads as TGTGCCAGCAGCTTGGGACGGCCCTCTTCTACAGATACGCAGTATTTT. The chain carries TRBV5-4 and TRBJ2-3, with no clear D. Trimming removed 0 bases from V and 3 bases from J, with 14 bases in between. Looked up from germline, CDR1 is SGHNT and CDR2 is YYREEE (reference sequence). The CDR3 length is 16 residues.

The V gene is TRBV10-3, the J gene TRBJ2-2; tentative D call: TRBD2 (5 bases). V lost 10 bases, J lost 6 bases, and 15 bases lay in between. CDR1 is ENHRY and CDR2 is SYGVKD in the germline V gene. The CDR3 runs 13 residues. CDR3 DNA: TGTGCCACCCGGACTTTATCGGCCGGGGAGCTGTTTTTT. The encoded protein is CATRTLSAGELFF.

The rearrangement links TRBV5-4 to TRBJ2-1, with D maybe TRBD1 (6 bases). The V and J ends lost 4 bases and 0 bases respectively, with 11 bases between them. The CDR3 covers 15 residues. CDR1 and CDR2 (germline): SGHNT, YYREEE (reference sequence). CDR3 sequence reads: CASSLVDSSYNEQFF. CDR3 DNA sequence: TGTGCCAGCAGCCTAGTGGACAGCTCCTACAATGAGCAGTTCTTC.